The TCR beta chain described here comes from a study of blood T cell repertoires in COVID-19. Overall study context: The origin of the acute and convalescent COVID-19 samples was the United States, Italy and Spain. T cells, B-cell-depleted T cells, or PBMCs provided the cDNA or gDNA that served as material.

The assay was immunoSEQ multiplex PCR, and TCRdb's table has in-frame clones only and misses some. The sample has around 260,000 clones; roughly 90% are singletons. V dropped 4 bases and J dropped 3 bases, with 16 bases sitting between them. The CDR3 totals 16 residues. Looked up from germline, CDR1 is SGDLS and CDR2 is YYNGEE. The chain links TRBV9 to TRBJ1-4, with D possibly TRBD1 on 5 matching bases. This TCR was sampled from a woman aged 25 to 39 with active or convalescent COVID-19. The specimen was peripheral blood. The CDR3: CASSHGDSQANEKLFF. In DNA form, the CDR3 reads TGTGCCAGCAGCCACGGGGACTCGCAGGCTAATGAAAAACTGTTTTTT.